This record concerns one TCR beta chain sequence. Other DNA sequences in the sample encode the same CDR3. The data stem from a study of blood T cell repertoires in COVID-19. Clones were read by immunoSEQ multiplex PCR, and TCRdb kept only the in-frame ones, dropping some. The table includes 200,000 to 300,000 clones, roughly 84% detected once. This CDR3 has 14 residues. Trimming left V 0 bases short and J 1 base short, with 7 bases between. Looked up from germline, CDR1 is SGDLS and CDR2 is YYNGEE. V gene TRBV9 combines with J gene TRBJ1-1; D remains ambiguous. The source of this sequence is a man aged 40-49 years who had recovered from COVID-19. Sequencing used peripheral blood. CDR3 DNA sequence: TGTGCCAGCAGCGTAGGGAGTGGGAACACTGAAGCTTTCTTT. As protein: CASSVGSGNTEAFF.